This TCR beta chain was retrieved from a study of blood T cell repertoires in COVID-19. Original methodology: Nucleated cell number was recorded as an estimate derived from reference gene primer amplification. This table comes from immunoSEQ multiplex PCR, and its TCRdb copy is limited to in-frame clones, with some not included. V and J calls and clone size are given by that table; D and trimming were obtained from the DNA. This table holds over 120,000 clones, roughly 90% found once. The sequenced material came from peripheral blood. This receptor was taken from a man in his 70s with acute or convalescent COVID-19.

The CDR3 DNA sequence: TGTGCCAGCAGTCCGGGACTAGCGGGAGGCCACACCGGGGAGCTGTTTTTT. Amino acids: CASSPGLAGGHTGELFF. The V and J genes are TRBV28 and TRBJ2-2; 15 bases are a match to TRBD2. The trim removed 5 bases at V and 3 bases at J, leaving 4 bases unmatched. CDR1 MDHEN and CDR2 SYDVKM come from the germline V gene. CDR3 length equals 17 residues.